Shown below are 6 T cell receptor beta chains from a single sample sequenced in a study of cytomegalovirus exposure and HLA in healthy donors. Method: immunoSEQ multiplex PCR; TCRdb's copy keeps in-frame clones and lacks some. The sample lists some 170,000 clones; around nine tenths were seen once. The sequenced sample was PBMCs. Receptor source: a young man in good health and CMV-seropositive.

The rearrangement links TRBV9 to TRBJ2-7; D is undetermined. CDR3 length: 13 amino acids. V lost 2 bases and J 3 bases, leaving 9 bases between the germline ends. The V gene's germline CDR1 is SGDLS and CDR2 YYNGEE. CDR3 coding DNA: TGTGCCAGCAGCGTGGGCACGAACTACGAGCAGTACTTC. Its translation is CASSVGTNYEQYF.

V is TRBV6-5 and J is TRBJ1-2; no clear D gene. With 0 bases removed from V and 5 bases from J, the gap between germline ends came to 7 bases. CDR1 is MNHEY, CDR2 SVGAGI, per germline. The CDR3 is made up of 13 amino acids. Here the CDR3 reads CASSYSRNYGYTF. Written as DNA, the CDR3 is TGTGCCAGCAGTTACTCGCGCAATTATGGCTACACCTTC.

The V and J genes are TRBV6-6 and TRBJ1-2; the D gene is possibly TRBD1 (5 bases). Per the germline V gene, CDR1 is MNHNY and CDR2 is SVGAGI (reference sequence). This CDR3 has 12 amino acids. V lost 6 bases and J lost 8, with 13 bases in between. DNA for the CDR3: TGTGCCAGCAGCCCTGCCCGGGGGGGCTACACCTTC. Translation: CASSPARGGYTF.

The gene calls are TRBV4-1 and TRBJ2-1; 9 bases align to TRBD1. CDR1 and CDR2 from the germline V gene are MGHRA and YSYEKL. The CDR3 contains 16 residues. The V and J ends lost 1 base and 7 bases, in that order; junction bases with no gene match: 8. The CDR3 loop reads CASSQAHGTGHNEQFF. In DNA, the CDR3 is TGCGCCAGCAGCCAAGCTCATGGGACAGGGCATAATGAGCAGTTCTTC.

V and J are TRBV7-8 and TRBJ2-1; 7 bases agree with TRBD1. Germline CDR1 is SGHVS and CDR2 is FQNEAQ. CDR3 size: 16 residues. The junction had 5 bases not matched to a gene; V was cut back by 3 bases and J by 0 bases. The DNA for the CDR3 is TGTGCCAGCAGCTTTACTCCAGGGGGCTCCTACAATGAGCAGTTCTTC. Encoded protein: CASSFTPGGSYNEQFF.

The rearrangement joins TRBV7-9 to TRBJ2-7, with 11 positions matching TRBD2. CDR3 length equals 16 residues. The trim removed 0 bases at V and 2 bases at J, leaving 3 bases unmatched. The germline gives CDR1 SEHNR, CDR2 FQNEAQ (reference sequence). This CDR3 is CASSLAGTSGTYEQYF. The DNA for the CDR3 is TGTGCCAGCAGCTTAGCGGGGACTAGCGGAACCTACGAGCAGTACTTC.